This T cell receptor (beta chain) is drawn from a study of T cell responses to AZD1222 COVID-19 vaccine. Study background: Second-dose intervals of approximately 4 or approximately 12 weeks were pooled. Whole-study results and caveats: Clonal diversity may have been underestimated, and the donors were mostly white British, with more females than males. Unmutated variant regions are reportedly the target of nearly half of TCRs that are spike-specific. Spike-specific TCR breadth rose after two AZD1222 doses, and depth rose as well.

The CDR3 runs 12 residues. Trimming stripped 1 base from V and 5 bases from J, with 4 bases between. Per germline, CDR1 SGHDT and CDR2 YYEEEE. With regard to this clone: Its antigen is not identified.

Only in-frame clones appear in the TCRdb table, and some are missing; sequencing was by immunoSEQ multiplex PCR. The data show approximately 150,000 clones, roughly nine tenths seen once. Sequencing used peripheral blood, obtained on day 0 of AZD1222 vaccination. This sequence joins TRBV5-6 and TRBJ2-1; D gene uncertain. This sequence was found in an adult in good health. CDR3 protein: CASSLLDNEQFF. In DNA, the CDR3 is TGTGCCAGCAGCTTGCTAGACAATGAGCAGTTCTTC.